These 14 T cell receptor beta chains were all obtained from the same sample, sequenced in a study of T cell clonality in common variable immunodeficiency (dated by TCRdb to the mid-2010s). The investigation overall reported the following: Reportedly, TCRbeta sequences from CVID had fewer deletions and N-nucleotide insertions, and highly modified clones with 13 or more V deletions were absent from CVID.

No antigen is known for these receptors. Library prep was done by the immunoSEQ multiplex PCR assay. TCRdb took over this immuneACCESS table, retaining in-frame rearrangements with V and J assigned. Such tables are incomplete; in checked studies, under half of the missing clones stem from an unresolved V gene, and the remainder is unexplained. This sample holds about 25,000 clones in total, without any singletons. 3.5% to 4.5% of the sample is held by the ten biggest clonotypes. The specimen sequenced was peripheral blood mononuclear cells. The source is a human donor with common variable immunodeficiency.

On this clone itself: The missing CDR3 end, 3 residues past where the read stops, is filled in from the germline J gene. Other DNA sequences from this sample encode an identical CDR3 as well. V and J are TRBV7-9 and TRBJ1-1, with TRBD1 identical over 7 bases. The junction had 2 bases not matched to a gene; V was cut back by 3 bases and J by 4 bases. The V gene's germline CDR1 is SEHNR and CDR2 FQNEAQ (reference sequence). The CDR3 has 13 residues. CDR3 protein: CASSFDRVTEAFF. Partial CDR3 DNA: TGTGCCAGCAGCTTTGACAGGGTCACTGAA.

This clone was picked up many times. The CDR3 end lies 3 residues beyond the end of the read and is filled in from the germline J gene. V is TRBV29-1 and J is TRBJ1-2, with 8 bases that match TRBD1. CDR1 is SQVTM, CDR2 ANQGSEA, per germline. The CDR3 consists of 14 residues. The ends lost 6 bases at V and 6 bases at J; junction bases unmatched: 12. The chain's CDR3 is CSVGDRFVLDGYTF. Incomplete CDR3 DNA: TGCAGCGTCGGGGACAGGTTCGTTCTGGATGGC. The whole variable domain, remainder taken from reference TRBV29-1 and TRBJ1-2, is SAVISQKPSRDICQRGTSLTIQCQVDSQVTMMFWYRQQPGQSLTLIATANQGSEATYESGFVIDKFPISRPNLTFSTLTVSNMSPEDSSIYLCSVGDRFVLDGYTFGSGTRLTVV.

To note about this clone: From the germline J gene comes the end of the CDR3, since the read stops 3 residues before it. The chain couples TRBV18 to TRBJ1-1; TRBD1 agrees at 7 bases. The CDR3 length is 13 residues. Germline values: CDR1 KGHSH, CDR2 LQKENI. After removal of 6 bases from V and 5 bases from J, the junction contained 6 bases not matched to a gene. This CDR3 reads CASSQGVITEAFF. Incomplete CDR3 DNA: TGTGCCAGCTCCCAGGGGGTTATTACTGAA. Full variable domain (missing parts from reference TRBV18 and TRBJ1-1): NAGVMQNPRHLVRRRGQEARLRCSPMKGHSHVYWYRQLPEEGLKFMVYLQKENIIDESGMPKERFSAEFPKEGPSILRIQQVVRGDSAAYFCASSQGVITEAFFGQGTRLTVV.

As concerns this clone: The sequence runs out 3 residues before the end of the CDR3; the remainder is reconstructed from the germline J gene. The V call is TRBV20-1, the J call TRBJ2-7; weak D call: TRBD1 (6 bases). The CDR3 consists of 13 residues. Germline-derived CDR1 and CDR2 are DFQATT and SNEGSKA (reference sequence). V was trimmed by 5 bases and J by 3 bases, leaving 14 bases between them. The CDR3 sequence is CSALDRSNYEQYF. The covered CDR3 bases are TGCAGTGCTCTGGACAGATCAAACTACGAG.

This clone came up a few times. The read ends 3 residues shy of where the CDR3 ends; the end is completed using the germline J gene. The chain recombines TRBV20-1 with TRBJ2-1; 7 nucleotides line up with TRBD2. Germline CDR1 reads DFQATT; CDR2 reads SNEGSKA (reference sequence). The length of the CDR3 is 14 residues. The V and J ends lost 8 bases and 4 bases, in that order; junction bases with no gene match: 11. CDR3 DNA (partial): TGCAGTTCTTTGGCGGGAGCTTTGTACAATGAG. Translation: CSSLAGALYNE. The complete CDR3 protein is CSSLAGALYNEQFF.

A remark on this clone: From the germline J gene comes the end of the CDR3, since the read stops 3 residues before it. V gene TRBV30 combines with J gene TRBJ1-3; 8 bases are shared with TRBD1. V dropped 1 base and J dropped 1; count of bases not matched to a gene: 3. The CDR3 runs to 15 residues. Germline CDR1 and CDR2: GTSNPN and SVGIG (reference sequence). The part of the CDR3 DNA that was read is TGTGCCTGGAGTGCCGACAGGGGTTCTGGAAACACC. It yields the protein CAWSADRGSGNT. The whole CDR3 is CAWSADRGSGNTIYF.

Many counts were recorded for this clone. The sequence runs out 3 residues before the end of the CDR3; the remainder is reconstructed from the germline J gene. The chain has TRBV20-1 and TRBJ2-4; weak D call: TRBD1 (6 bases). This CDR3 has 15 residues. Between the trimmed V and J ends, which lost 2 bases and 1 base, there was a span of 12 bases. Germline CDR1 reads DFQATT; CDR2 reads SNEGSKA (reference sequence). Partial CDR3 DNA: TGCAGTGCTAGACAACAGGGAAGGGCCAAAAACATT. This translates into CSARQQGRAKNI. The entire CDR3 reads CSARQQGRAKNIQYF.

In this sample, this clone turned up many times. The read ends 3 residues shy of where the CDR3 ends; the end is completed using the germline J gene. This chain links TRBV29-1 with TRBJ1-6; 7 bases fit TRBD1. CDR1 and CDR2 (germline): SQVTM, ANQGSEA. V lost 7 bases, J lost 7 bases, and 10 bases stayed unmatched. This CDR3 region has 14 residues. Here the CDR3 reads CSAKGTAPNSPLHF. CDR3 DNA (partial): TGCAGCGCCAAGGGGACAGCGCCAAATTCACCC. Using reference TRBV29-1 and TRBJ1-6 for the parts outside the CDR3, the full variable domain is SAVISQKPSRDICQRGTSLTIQCQVDSQVTMMFWYRQQPGQSLTLIATANQGSEATYESGFVIDKFPISRPNLTFSTLTVSNMSPEDSSIYLCSAKGTAPNSPLHFGNGTRLTVT.

In its sample, this clone was seen many times. The DNA ends 3 residues before the CDR3 does, and the rest of the CDR3 is filled in from the germline J gene. The chain uses TRBV7-4 and TRBJ1-2; 9 bases match TRBD1. CDR3 length: 14 residues. Per germline, CDR1 SGHVT and CDR2 SQSDAQ. The covered CDR3 bases are TGTGCCAGCCGAGGGACAGGGTTTCTGCGGGGC. Translated: CASRGTGFLRG. The complete CDR3 protein is CASRGTGFLRGYTF.

Remarks on this clone: The read finishes 3 residues shy of the CDR3 end, and the germline J gene is used to complete it. The V call is TRBV11-2, the J call TRBJ2-1, with 10 bases aligning to TRBD2. The V gene's germline CDR1 is SGHAT and CDR2 FQNNGV. The trim removed 2 bases at V and 8 bases at J, leaving 6 bases unmatched. The CDR3 consists of 15 residues. CDR3 bases read: TGTGCCAGCAGCTTATCTAGCGGGAGAGGGGATGAG. Translation: CASSLSSGRGDE. The whole CDR3 region reads CASSLSSGRGDEQFF.

This clone was seen many times. The read gets to within 3 residues of the CDR3 end, and the germline J gene fills in the rest. The J gene is TRBJ2-7, the V gene TRBV19, with 7 bases identical to TRBD1. The CDR3 totals 15 residues. After removal of 4 bases from V and 2 bases from J, the junction contained 8 bases not matched to a gene. Germline loops: CDR1 LNHDA, CDR2 SQIVND (reference sequence). The DNA read from the CDR3 is TGTGCCAGTAGTAAGCATCGACAGGGCGCCTACGAG. It encodes CASSKHRQGAYE. The CDR3 reads in full as CASSKHRQGAYEQYF.

In its sample, this clone was seen many times. The CDR3 is cut off 3 residues early in the read; its end comes from the germline J gene. The chain joins TRBV5-1 to TRBJ2-2; 13 bases fit TRBD2. CDR3 length: 16 residues. The germline V gene encodes CDR1 SGHRS and CDR2 YFSETQ. V shed 2 bases, J shed 7 bases, and the junction held 5 bases outside the gene matches. CDR3 sequence: CASSLLAGGPIGELFF. The covered CDR3 bases are TGCGCCAGCAGCTTACTAGCGGGAGGGCCAATCGGGGAG.

Points on this clone: The sequenced fragment ends 3 residues before the CDR3 boundary, so the rest is inferred from the germline J gene. The chain joins TRBV11-2 to TRBJ2-1; D gene unclear. CDR1 SGHAT and CDR2 FQNNGV come from the germline V gene. V shed 0 bases and J shed 5 bases, with 8 bases lying between them. The CDR3 loop spans 14 amino acids. CDR3 in amino acids: CASSLDRVNNEQFF. The DNA read from the CDR3 is TGTGCCAGCAGCTTAGATCGGGTGAACAATGAG.

This clone was counted a few times. Read data end 3 residues before the CDR3 end; the end is taken from the germline J gene. The chain carries TRBV7-9 and TRBJ2-5; 7 bases fit TRBD1. J lost 1 base, V lost 5 bases, and 7 bases had no gene match. Per germline, CDR1 SEHNR and CDR2 FQNEAQ (reference sequence). The length of the CDR3 is 15 residues. CDR3 in amino acids: CASSAIQGTQETQYF. The CDR3 DNA, read in part, is TGTGCCAGCAGCGCAATACAGGGGACCCAAGAGACC.